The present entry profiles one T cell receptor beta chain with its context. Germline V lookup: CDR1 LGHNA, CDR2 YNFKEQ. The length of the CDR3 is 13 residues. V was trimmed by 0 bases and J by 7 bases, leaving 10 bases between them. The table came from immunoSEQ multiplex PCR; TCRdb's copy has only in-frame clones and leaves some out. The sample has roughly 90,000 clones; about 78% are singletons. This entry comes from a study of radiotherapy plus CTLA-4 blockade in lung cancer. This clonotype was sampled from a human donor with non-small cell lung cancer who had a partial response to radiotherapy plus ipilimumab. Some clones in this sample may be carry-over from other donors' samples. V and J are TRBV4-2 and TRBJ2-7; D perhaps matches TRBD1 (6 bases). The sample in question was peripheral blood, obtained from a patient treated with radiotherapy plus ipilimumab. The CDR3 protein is CASSQDQGREQYF. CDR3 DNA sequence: TGTGCCAGCAGCCAAGATCAGGGGCGGGAGCAGTACTTC.